These 24 T cell receptor beta chains were sequenced from one sample in a study of shared clonotypes between healthy human individuals (dated by TCRdb to about 2020). The method was the immunoSEQ multiplex PCR assay. TCRdb limited this immuneACCESS table to in-frame rearrangements with V and J called. A share of clones is missing; checked studies link under half to unresolved V genes, and the rest is unexplained. The sample profile shows about 680,000 clones; under 80% of them were found once. Around 1.6% of the sample comes from the top ten. The source material was memory CD4+ T cells sorted from blood. The sample's cell subset or site label, in plain terms: CD45RA-negative fraction. The receptors here all came from a woman in her thirties in good health.

The rearrangement joins TRBV4-1 to TRBJ1-5; D is perhaps TRBD1 (6 bases). V shed 4 bases and J shed 11 bases, with 21 bases lying between them. Per the germline V gene, CDR1 is MGHRA and CDR2 is YSYEKL. The CDR3 length is 15 residues. The CDR3 spells CASSRERDMVSAQHF. CDR3 in DNA: TGCGCCAGCAGCCGAGAAAGGGACATGGTATCAGCCCAGCATTTT.

This chain links TRBV27 with TRBJ2-5; 12 positions match TRBD2. Looked up from germline, CDR1 is MNHEY and CDR2 is SMNVEV (reference sequence). The CDR3 contains 16 residues. The V segment lost 4 bases and the J segment 5 bases; nucleotides outside the gene matches: 8. This CDR3 is CASSSLTSGRMETQYF. In DNA, the CDR3 is TGTGCCAGCAGTTCTTTGACTAGCGGGAGAATGGAGACCCAGTACTTC.

The sample holds a few counts of this clone. Other DNA sequences from this sample encode an identical CDR3 as well. The chain employs TRBV6-5 and TRBJ1-6; 8 nucleotides match TRBD1. The CDR3 consists of 14 residues. The J segment lost 7 bases and the V segment lost 5 bases, leaving 4 bases of the junction unmatched. Germline-derived CDR1 and CDR2 are MNHEY and SVGAGI. The CDR3 loop reads CASSRQGNNSPLHF. CDR3 DNA: TGTGCCAGCAGTAGACAGGGGAACAATTCACCCCTCCACTTT.

The rearrangement links TRBV7-9 to TRBJ2-1; 9 positions match TRBD2. This CDR3 region has 17 residues. Germline CDR1 and CDR2: SEHNR and FQNEAQ (reference sequence). With V trimmed by 7 bases and J by 3 bases, 13 bases remained unmatched. CDR3 coding DNA: TGTGCCAGCACCCCAGGAACGCGGACTAGCGACTACAATGAGCAGTTCTTC. This translates into CASTPGTRTSDYNEQFF.

This chain joins TRBV30 and TRBJ1-2; TRBD1 agrees at 9 bases. This CDR3 has 16 residues. Germline assignment: CDR1 GTSNPN and CDR2 SVGIG (reference sequence). V gave up 5 bases and J gave up 1 base; unmatched junction bases: 11. The chain's CDR3 is CAWGKSGTGLNYGYTF. CDR3 nucleotides: TGTGCCTGGGGAAAATCGGGGACAGGGCTTAACTATGGCTACACCTTC.

Only a few counts were recorded for this clone. The V gene is TRBV7-9, the J gene TRBJ2-7; 8 bases align to TRBD2. The length of the CDR3 is 14 residues. Unmatched junction bases numbered 8, after V lost 4 bases and J lost 6 bases. Germline CDR1 and CDR2: SEHNR and FQNEAQ (reference sequence). CDR3 nucleotide sequence: TGTGCCAGCAGCTCCCTGGGACTAGTGGGCGAGCAGTACTTC. Translating it yields CASSSLGLVGEQYF.

The chain combines TRBV19 with TRBJ2-3; TRBD2 agrees at 12 bases. V trimming: 8 bases; J trimming: 3 bases; junction bases outside the gene matches: 3. The CDR3 contains 14 residues. The germline gives CDR1 LNHDA, CDR2 SQIVND (reference sequence). CDR3 region: CASRTSGTTDTQYF. CDR3 sequence (DNA): TGTGCCAGTCGGACTAGCGGGACTACAGATACGCAGTATTTT.

This sequence joins TRBV10-2 and TRBJ1-1; the D gene is possibly TRBD1 (5 bases). The CDR3 length is 14 residues. Germline V gene lookup returns CDR1 WSHSY and CDR2 SAAADI. V gave up 5 bases and J gave up 1 base, with 11 bases separating them. The CDR3 sequence is CASSPFTGNTEAFF. CDR3 DNA: TGCGCCAGCAGTCCCTTTACAGGGAACACTGAAGCTTTCTTT.

Comment on this clone: Within the sample, other DNA sequences also encode this same CDR3. J is TRBJ1-5 and V is TRBV27, with a weak D call TRBD1 (5 bases). Trimming took 4 bases from V and 7 from J, leaving 8 bases between them. From germline, CDR1 is MNHEY and CDR2 SMNVEV (reference sequence). The CDR3 spans 12 residues. The CDR3 loop reads CASSSGDQPQHF. CDR3 bases: TGTGCCAGCAGTTCCGGGGACCAGCCCCAGCATTTT.

The V call is TRBV7-6, the J call TRBJ1-5; no clear D gene. Germline CDR1 and CDR2: SGHVS and FNYEAQ. Trimming pared 5 bases from V and 5 bases from J, leaving 10 bases between. This CDR3 contains 13 residues. The CDR3 protein is CASSPRRDQPQHF. CDR3 coding DNA: TGTGCCAGCAGCCCGCGGAGGGATCAGCCCCAGCATTTT.

V and J are TRBV5-6 and TRBJ1-4, with a weak D call TRBD1 (5 bases). From germline, CDR1 is SGHDT and CDR2 YYEEEE. V was clipped by 4 bases and J by 6 bases, with 16 bases between them. CDR3 length equals 15 residues. The CDR3 DNA reads TGTGCCAGCAGCCGGGACCCTCGGGGAGATGAAAAACTGTTTTTT. The encoded protein is CASSRDPRGDEKLFF.

This clone was counted only a few times. The chain has TRBV4-1 and TRBJ1-1; D is possibly TRBD1 (5 bases). Germline CDR1 is MGHRA and CDR2 is YSYEKL. V dropped 2 bases and J dropped 5 bases, with 21 bases sitting between them. This CDR3 region has 17 residues. The CDR3, as DNA: TGCGCCAGCAGCCAACGGAATATGGGTTTTGGGGGGACTGAAGCTTTCTTT. Protein product: CASSQRNMGFGGTEAFF.

This clone was seen more than once but under ten times. The rearrangement links TRBV5-4 to TRBJ2-5, with 9 bases fitting TRBD2. CDR1 and CDR2 (germline): SGHNT, YYREEE (reference sequence). The CDR3 runs 15 residues. The V segment lost 0 bases and the J segment 11 bases; nucleotides outside the gene matches: 11. The CDR3 DNA reads TGTGCCAGCAGCTTGGTACTAGCGGGCTCGTTGGAGCAGTACTTC. It codes for CASSLVLAGSLEQYF.

The chain links TRBV9 to TRBJ1-1; possible D gene TRBD1, 6 bases. The germline V and J ends were trimmed by 4 bases and 0 bases, with 10 bases remaining between them. CDR3 length: 14 residues. CDR1 SGDLS and CDR2 YYNGEE come from the germline V gene. The CDR3 is CASSRGHLNTEAFF. The CDR3 bases are TGTGCCAGCAGCCGGGGACACCTGAACACTGAAGCTTTCTTT.

This rearrangement joins TRBV7-6 to TRBJ2-1; 9 bases are shared with TRBD1. The CDR3 sequence is 19 residues long. Trimming took 5 bases from V and 0 from J; bases not matched to a gene: 14. CDR1 and CDR2 (germline): SGHVS, FNYEAQ. The DNA of the CDR3 is TGTGCCAGCAGCCCTCGTCCCGGGACAGGGATCAGCTCCTACAATGAGCAGTTCTTC. Its protein product is CASSPRPGTGISSYNEQFF. Supplemented by reference TRBV7-6 and TRBJ2-1, the full variable domain reads GAGVSQSPRYKVTKRGQDVALRCDPISGHVSLYWYRQALGQGPEFLTYFNYEAQQDKSGLPNDRFSAERPEGSISTLTIQRTEQRDSAMYRCASSPRPGTGISSYNEQFFGPGTRLTVL.

The chain recombines TRBV6-4 with TRBJ2-1; weak D call: TRBD2 (7 bases). CDR1 and CDR2 (germline): MRHNA, SNTAGT. This CDR3 contains 15 residues. The V and J ends lost 8 bases and 6 bases respectively, with 20 bases between them. CDR3 loop: CASGKGGEGFNEQFF. The CDR3 nucleotides read TGTGCCAGCGGCAAAGGGGGGGAGGGATTCAATGAGCAGTTCTTC.

The chain recombines TRBV13 with TRBJ2-1; D gene uncertain. Trimming cost V 5 bases and J 0 bases, with 5 bases left between them. The CDR3 consists of 13 residues. Germline lookup yields CDR1 PRHDT and CDR2 FYEKMQ (reference sequence). The CDR3 region has the DNA TGTGCCAGCAGCCCCTCCTCCTACAATGAGCAGTTCTTC. Its protein is CASSPSSYNEQFF.

The chain links TRBV9 to TRBJ2-5; maybe TRBD1 (5 bases). The V gene lost 3 bases and the J gene lost 5 bases, with 8 bases spanning the gap. The germline CDR1 and CDR2 sequences are SGDLS and YYNGEE. CDR3 length equals 12 residues. The DNA for the CDR3 is TGTGCCAGCAGCGCCTCAGGGGAGACCCAGTACTTC. Protein sequence: CASSASGETQYF.

The rearrangement uses TRBV29-1 and TRBJ2-3, with D possibly being TRBD1 or TRBD2 (5 bases each). Trimming pared 6 bases from V and 5 bases from J, leaving 15 bases between. Germline CDR1 and CDR2: SQVTM and ANQGSEA. The CDR3 contains 13 residues. Here the CDR3 reads CSVVGTAKDTQYF. The CDR3 region has the DNA TGCAGCGTCGTCGGGACGGCGAAAGATACGCAGTATTTT.

A few counts support this clone. This sequence joins TRBV5-1 and TRBJ2-1; D gene uncertain. CDR3 size: 14 residues. Germline CDR1 SGHRS, CDR2 YFSETQ. V was clipped by 3 bases and J by 0 bases, with 7 bases between them. This chain's CDR3 is CASSYFSSYNEQFF. CDR3 DNA: TGCGCCAGCAGCTATTTCAGCTCCTACAATGAGCAGTTCTTC.

This clone occurred many times. The chain joins TRBV13 to TRBJ1-3, with unresolved D. This CDR3 region has 16 residues. The germline V gene has CDR1 PRHDT and CDR2 FYEKMQ (reference sequence). V was trimmed by 1 base and J by 0 bases, leaving 10 bases between them. The CDR3 sequence: CASSLDYRSSGNTIYF. CDR3 DNA sequence: TGTGCCAGCAGCTTAGATTATCGGAGCTCTGGAAACACCATATATTTT.

The chain uses TRBV15 and TRBJ1-3; D remains ambiguous. Germline CDR1 LNHNV, CDR2 YYDKDF (reference sequence). Trimming pared 0 bases from V and 3 bases from J, leaving 12 bases between. The CDR3 extends over 16 amino acids. The CDR3 here is CATSRDKSASGNTIYF. CDR3 nucleotide sequence: TGTGCCACCAGCAGAGACAAGTCGGCCAGTGGAAACACCATATATTTT. The full variable domain, with the rest looked up from reference TRBV15 and TRBJ1-3, is DAMVIQNPRYQVTQFGKPVTLSCSQTLNHNVMYWYQQKSSQAPKLLFHYYDKDFNNEADTPDNFQSRRPNTSFCFLDIRSPGLGDTAMYLCATSRDKSASGNTIYFGEGSWLTVV.

The J gene is TRBJ1-2, the V gene TRBV10-3; D gene unclear. V gave up 3 bases and J gave up 8 bases, with 10 bases separating them. This CDR3 contains 12 residues. The germline V gene has CDR1 ENHRY and CDR2 SYGVKD. CDR3 sequence (DNA): TGTGCCATCAGTGATACGGACTGGGGCTACACCTTC. Its protein is CAISDTDWGYTF.

A note on this clone: The sample carries other DNA sequences with the same CDR3. The chain carries TRBV27 and TRBJ1-3, with D possibly TRBD1 on 6 matching bases. V lost 5 bases to trimming and J lost 0 bases, with 14 bases between them. The germline CDR1 and CDR2 sequences are MNHEY and SMNVEV (reference sequence). The CDR3 totals 16 residues. As DNA, the CDR3 is TGTGCCAGCAGTAGAAAGGGGGGCCTCTCTGGAAACACCATATATTTT. It translates to CASSRKGGLSGNTIYF.